The 12 T cell receptor beta chains presented below share a single source sample, sequenced in a study of shared clonotypes between healthy human individuals (dated by TCRdb to 2018 to 2021). Receptor libraries were prepared by the immunoSEQ multiplex PCR assay. TCRdb obtained this table from immuneACCESS and retained in-frame rearrangements with V and J assigned. These tables miss some clones; where compared with another copy, unresolved V genes account for less than half of the shortfall, and the remainder is unexplained. This sample is represented by about 700,000 clones; around 74% of them were singletons. The top ten constitute more than 1.5% of the sample. The sequenced sample was memory CD4+ T cells sorted from blood. The cell subset or site label for this specimen denotes: CD45RA-negative fraction. The receptor set was obtained from a woman younger than 45 in good health.

The chain has TRBV5-1 and TRBJ2-5, with a tentative D call TRBD1 (5 bases). V lost 2 bases and J 1 base, leaving 6 bases between the germline ends. This CDR3 region has 13 residues. The germline V gene has CDR1 SGHRS and CDR2 YFSETQ. CDR3 bases: TGCGCCAGCAGCTTCCAGGGCCAAGAGACCCAGTACTTC. It encodes CASSFQGQETQYF.

V gene TRBV28 combines with J gene TRBJ2-7, with D perhaps matching TRBD1 (6 bases). The CDR3 length is 15 residues. With 6 bases removed from V and 3 bases from J, the gap between germline ends came to 18 bases. Germline CDR1 is MDHEN and CDR2 is SYDVKM. In DNA form, the CDR3 reads TGTGCCAGCAGACCGGGACAAGGGGATTACTACGAGCAGTACTTC. Translating gives CASRPGQGDYYEQYF. Full variable domain (missing parts from reference TRBV28 and TRBJ2-7): DVKVTQSSRYLVKRTGEKVFLECVQDMDHENMFWYRQDPGLGLRLIYFSYDVKMKEKGDIPEGYSVSREKKERFSLILESASTNQTSMYLCASRPGQGDYYEQYFGPGTRLTVT.

J is TRBJ2-5 and V is TRBV25-1; 13 bases agree with TRBD2. This CDR3 has 16 residues. Germline V lookup: CDR1 MGHDK, CDR2 SYGVNS. V lost 3 bases, J lost 3 bases, and 4 bases stayed unmatched. The DNA for the CDR3 is TGTGCCAGCAGTGAGCCCGGACTAGCGGGAGAAGAGACCCAGTACTTC. Protein sequence: CASSEPGLAGEETQYF.

The chain uses TRBV2 and TRBJ2-3, with 8 bases that match TRBD2. CDR3 length: 14 residues. With V trimmed by 6 bases and J by 2 bases, 4 bases remained unmatched. CDR1 and CDR2 from the germline V gene are SNHLY and FYNNEI. The CDR3 reads CASRPGLDTDTQYF. Written as DNA, the CDR3 is TGTGCCAGCAGGCCGGGACTAGACACAGATACGCAGTATTTT. Full variable domain (remainder filled in from reference TRBV2 and TRBJ2-3): EPEVTQTPSHQVTQMGQEVILRCVPISNHLYFYWYRQILGQKVEFLVSFYNNEISEKSEIFDDQFSVERPDGSNFTLKIRSTKLEDSAMYFCASRPGLDTDTQYFGPGTRLTVL.

The CDR3 spells CASTFRGTGTDTQYF. The CDR3 nucleotides read TGTGCCAGCACGTTCAGGGGTACTGGCACAGATACGCAGTATTTT. This rearrangement joins TRBV27 to TRBJ2-3; D perhaps matches TRBD1 (6 bases). CDR1 MNHEY and CDR2 SMNVEV come from the germline V gene (reference sequence). The V and J ends lost 7 bases and 1 base respectively, with 15 bases between them. This CDR3 comprises 15 residues.

The chain employs TRBV19 and TRBJ1-2; D remains unclear. With 3 bases removed from V and 0 bases from J, the gap between germline ends came to 8 bases. CDR1 is LNHDA, CDR2 SQIVND, per germline (reference sequence). CDR3 length: 14 residues. CDR3 DNA sequence: TGTGCCAGTAGTATGGGAGGGACTAACTATGGCTACACCTTC. Its translation is CASSMGGTNYGYTF.

This rearrangement joins TRBV28 to TRBJ2-5; 8 bases agree with TRBD2. The J call may be incorrect, as the DNA end agrees better with TRBJ2-7. The CDR3 has 13 residues. Per germline, CDR1 MDHEN and CDR2 SYDVKM. The CDR3 nucleotides read TGTGCAGCCCAGCCCGGGAGGGGCTACGAGCAGTACTTC. It codes for CAAQPGRGYEQYF.

This chain links TRBV19 with TRBJ1-1; 7 bases fit TRBD1. CDR1 LNHDA and CDR2 SQIVND come from the germline V gene (reference sequence). Germline trimming cut 5 bases from V and 6 bases from J; bases unmatched to any gene: 6. The CDR3 has 13 amino acids. The CDR3 region has the DNA TGTGCCAGTAGTGTGACAGGGACGGCTGAAGCTTTCTTT. Encoded protein: CASSVTGTAEAFF.

The genes are TRBV11-2 and TRBJ2-1; TRBD2 might be the D (6 bases). Germline V lookup: CDR1 SGHAT, CDR2 FQNNGV. Trimming cost V 2 bases and J 3 bases, with 14 bases left between them. CDR3 size: 16 residues. CDR3 residues: CASSLSTAGLYNEQFF. CDR3 DNA: TGTGCCAGCAGCTTATCCACCGCGGGGCTCTACAATGAGCAGTTCTTC.

This chain connects TRBV2 to TRBJ2-1; 11 bases line up with TRBD2. V was pared by 5 bases and J by 5 bases, with 11 bases of the junction left unmatched. Looked up from germline, CDR1 is SNHLY and CDR2 is FYNNEI. The CDR3 totals 17 residues. The CDR3 sequence is CASSLLTSGIGDNEQFF. In DNA form, the CDR3 reads TGTGCCAGCAGTCTCCTGACTAGCGGGATAGGGGACAATGAGCAGTTCTTC.

This chain links TRBV10-3 with TRBJ1-2, with D tentatively TRBD1 (5 bases). V lost 2 bases to trimming and J lost 6 bases, with 13 bases between them. Germline CDR1 and CDR2: ENHRY and SYGVKD. The CDR3 runs 14 residues. The CDR3 nucleotides read TGTGCCATCAGTGAGGGGGGAGGAGTCGATGGCTACACCTTC. Translated, it gives CAISEGGGVDGYTF.

In DNA, the CDR3 is TGTGCCAGCAGCTTAGAGGGGGAGCTAGTGGAGACCCAGTACTTC. Its translation: CASSLEGELVETQYF. The chain joins TRBV7-2 to TRBJ2-5; D perhaps matches TRBD1 (6 bases). The V gene lost 1 base and the J gene lost 5 bases, with 14 bases spanning the gap. In germline, CDR1 is SGHTA, CDR2 FQGNSA. The CDR3 loop spans 15 amino acids. Variable domain in full (rest from reference TRBV7-2 and TRBJ2-5): GAGVSQSPSNKVTEKGKDVELRCDPISGHTALYWYRQSLGQGLEFLIYFQGNSAPDKSGLPSDRFSAERTGGSVSTLTIQRTQQEDSAVYLCASSLEGELVETQYFGPGTRLLVL.